This TCR beta chain was documented in a study of cytomegalovirus exposure and HLA in healthy donors (TCRdb year 2017). Concerning the study at large: An earlier analysis of roughly 630 of the donors reported about 290 Gb of sequence data and roughly 100 million unique TCR beta sequences from around 200 million T cells. An early release that covered around 590 HLA-typed donors contained approximately 300 gigabases of sequencing data and roughly 84 million unique TCR sequences. Among the roughly 390 genotyped donors, about 85% belonged to the genetic ancestry cluster associated with self-reported Caucasian donors. The study was designed to test whether signatures of past pathogen exposure could be identified by cataloging public T cell receptors. The study used immunosequencing to profile the T cell repertoires of under 700 subjects and linked those repertoires to cytomegalovirus serostatus. Along with the roughly 610-subject first cohort, a separate validation cohort of over a hundred different subjects was used. The study combined high-throughput TCR immunosequencing, statistical association of individual TCRs with disease status, and machine learning to predict cytomegalovirus infection status. A later analysis re-analyzed previously published TCR beta repertoires from 600 to 850 donors and added high-resolution HLA genotyping to study TCR occurrence patterns. Rather than drawing on any new phenotypic data, the later analysis identified candidate immune exposures from TCR beta sequences and the way those sequences occurred across donors. In an earlier analysis of around 540 of the donors, high-throughput TCR beta sequencing was used to judge whether each TCR beta V gene segment behaved as functional or pseudogenic. Donor age, sex, ethnicity and CMV serostatus were compiled together with the repertoire data. Genome-wide SNP genotypes for about 60% of the 666 donors were used in a later genetic analysis, which treated that subset as a discovery cohort. All discovery cohort repertoires had been generated using a single sequencing platform. Both class I and class II loci were covered by HLA typing, at four-digit resolution. Typing coverage differed by locus: A, B, C, DRB1 and DQB1 were typed in roughly 620-630 donors, DQA1 in roughly 500, DPA1 in 600 to 610, and DPB1 in about 450. Roughly five DR-DQ haplotypes were handled as single units for association and clustering because linkage in the cohort was strong. Among around 400 genotyped donors of the cohort, an average of roughly 230,000 unique TCR beta nucleotide sequences was sequenced per donor, of which roughly 17% were non-productive. Results the study describes overall, beyond this receptor: Roughly uniform sequencing depth across donors was assumed in presence/absence analyses, although this assumption may not hold. Across donors, most TCR sequences were observed very rarely, whereas some public TCRs were present in many individuals. In a later genetic analysis, a missense DCLRE1C variant was associated with V-gene and J-gene trimming of TCR beta chains, and the association was replicated in an independent cohort. Correlated functional status among segregating V segments might reflect linkage disequilibrium, but an unknown experimental factor could not be ruled out. According to a later genetic analysis, donors in an Asian-associated ancestry cluster had fewer N-insertions in productive TCRs than the approximately 700-donor mean. In both the original and validation cohorts, the classifier was reported to diagnose cytomegalovirus status with high specificity and sensitivity. A further reported finding was that TCR beta sequences accurately predicted the HLA-A and HLA-B alleles for most subjects in the first cohort. The 87-base-pair reads could not distinguish some IMGT-functional V segments, including TRBV6-2 and TRBV6-3, so those segments were excluded. Because counts were too low, seventeen rarely observed V segments, including chromosome 9 orphons, were excluded from the earlier analysis of 587 of the donors. A later analysis found that HLA-associated TCR beta chains were more clonally expanded and had lower generation probabilities than equally common non-associated chains. This cohort had only TCR beta chains sequenced, and the lack of alpha or paired-chain data limited which features could be detected. A cluster of highly shared sequence variants was judged likely to be a technical artifact of the sequencing pipeline. In a later analysis, the rate of TCR association differed among HLA loci, with DRB1 alleles having the most associated TCRs and HLA-C alleles having the fewest. For the cohort, immune exposure information was limited to CMV serostatus. In an earlier analysis of some 550 of the donors, most TCR beta V segments were observed in productive rearrangements about 87% or about 30% of the time, broadly matching IMGT annotations. In vitro tests confirmed that a few of the cytomegalovirus-associated TCR beta chains recognize cytomegalovirus antigens. According to a later analysis, most CMV-associated TCR beta chains appeared to be HLA-restricted, and the HLA associations seemed to be driven largely by CMV exposure. Specific HLA alleles were associated with some 15,000 TCR beta sequences at a false discovery rate of 0.05 in a later analysis. In the study, about 150 TCR beta chains were listed as associated with cytomegalovirus. HLA typing was unavailable for some donors at each locus, so association tests used only the typed subset. The authors suggested that the approach could potentially be generalized to other disease states and immunological phenotypes. When HLA alleles, especially DR and DQ, strongly co-occurred, TCR associations were difficult to assign to individual alleles. In a later analysis, several top co-occurrence clusters were reported to appear linked to parvovirus B19, influenza, CMV and Epstein-Barr virus.

Comments on this clone: Its recognized antigen is unknown. The sample holds no much larger clone one base away, and base qualities are not on file.

The CDR3 has 14 amino acids, counting the end cysteine and phenylalanine. Only CDR3 DNA is held: 42 bases, read in frame from base 1. From the germline V gene, CDR1 is MRHNA and CDR2 is SNTAGT. V loses 2 bases, J loses 3 bases, and the germline ends lie 8 bases apart. Library creation used the immunoSEQ multiplex PCR assay. For the multiplex PCR, a mixture combining 60 forward primers for TCR Vbeta segments and 13 reverse primers for TCR Jbeta segments was used. A multiplex PCR assay on genomic DNA amplified the CDR3 region of rearranged TCR beta genes. Amplified TCR beta libraries were sequenced as 87-base-pair reads on the Illumina HiSeq System. The source study handled its data this way. A later analysis tallied 75 million to 95 million unique TCR beta chains across the 600 to 700 repertoires, and some 12 million of those chains were shared by two or more donors. Raw reads were error-corrected and collapsed into unique sequences by a nearest-neighbor algorithm in which closely related sequences were merged to remove PCR and sequencing errors. CDR3 sequences were aligned to IMGT reference sequences to assign V, D and J gene segments. For a sequence to be retained, a match of at least six nucleotides to both a V gene segment and a J gene segment was required. A rearrangement counted as productive if the CDR3 had no stop codons and remained in frame with V and J, and every other rearrangement counted as non-productive. CDR3 was defined by IMGT convention, running from the second conserved V-encoded cysteine to the conserved J-encoded phenylalanine. The earlier analysis of 587 of the donors excluded sequences that lacked an unambiguous match to a single V gene segment. An earlier analysis of a few hundred of the donors classified V segments as functional when productive rearrangements were above 56.7% and as segregating when the standard deviation between donors was above 5%. A statistical classification framework was built for diagnosing cytomegalovirus status from the catalog of TCR beta chain sequences. V and J gene assignment, in a later analysis, came from comparing TCR nucleotide sequences with IMGT/GENE-DB human TR gene sequences. Using the TCRdist pipeline, a later analysis assigned CDR3 sequences along with most-parsimonious VDJ recombination scenarios. In a later analysis, every TCR beta chain was defined by the combination of its CDR3 amino acid sequence and its V-gene family, and reads without a unique V-gene family were dropped. To address suspected cross-contamination and a sequencing artifact, a later analysis removed roughly 580 highly shared, low-generation-probability nucleotide sequences. A later analysis calculated a clonal expansion index for each public chain from normalized within-repertoire ranks of inferred template counts. In a later analysis, generation probabilities were computed with a VDJ recombination model fitted to out-of-frame rearrangements, and the resulting probabilities were checked against IGoR. In a later analysis, TCR-TCR, TCR-HLA and TCR-CMV co-occurrence was scored with hypergeometric tests, and a repertoire-size bias correction was applied to TCR pairs. A later analysis estimated false discovery rates by permuting HLA or CMV assignments 20 times. A later analysis grouped co-occurring TCRs with DBSCAN, adding TCRdist sequence similarity when clustering within HLA-allele-positive subsets. Co-occurrence clustering excluded repertoires with fewer than 30,000 or more than 120,000 public chains, plus five with anomalous nucleotide sharing. TCRdb took this table from immuneACCESS and kept in-frame rearrangements with V and J called. Such tables lack part of the clones; where checked against another copy, unresolved V genes explain under half of the gap, and the rest is unexplained. For V, J and clone size, that table is used; D and trimming come from the DNA. A total of around 110,000 clones appear in this sample, around 74% of them only once. Of the sample, 1.6% is held by the ten largest clones.

In total, just over 650 healthy bone marrow donors made up the cohort. At the time of sampling, every cohort member was nominally healthy, though immune exposures that went unrecorded were likely present. The donor was CMV seronegative and belonged to the group of 352 seronegative cohort members. Each donor provided a peripheral blood sample, and peripheral blood mononuclear cells were used for TCR beta sequencing. Genomic DNA was extracted from the blood cell samples with the Qiagen DNeasy Blood Extraction Kit. Sequenced material: PBMCs. This receptor was obtained from a woman aged 18 to 35 in good health and CMV-seronegative. The receptor chain draws on TRBV6-4 and TRBJ1-5, with the D gene not confidently named. The CDR3 amino acid sequence is: CASSDREINQPQHF. Here is the DNA: TGTGCCAGCAGTGACCGGGAAATCAATCAGCCCCAGCATTTT.